The 19 T cell receptor beta chains in this list originate from one sample, sequenced in a study of human T cells and chemical hapten exposure. The time point: patch test 2, 6 weeks after DPC sensitization. The treatment denotes: therapeutic diphenylcyclopropenone sensitization with weekly scalp DPC. From the RACE reads, TCRdb called clonotypes with MiXCR, one entry per CDR3 protein. The sample lists under 450,000 distinct CDR3 sequences, around 6% seen once, with around 5.6% in the top ten. Material: whole blood, obtained in connection with sensitization to the hapten diphenylcyclopropenone (DPC). Every receptor here comes from a woman under 30 with alopecia areata. Some clones in this sample may be carry-over from other donors' samples.

The chain couples TRBV9 to TRBJ2-3; no clear D. V was shortened by 1 base and J by 4 bases, with 4 bases between the two germline ends. Germline assignment: CDR1 SGDLS and CDR2 YYNGEE. CDR3 length equals 12 residues. For the CDR3, the DNA is TGTGCCAGCAGCGTAAACTCAGATACGCAGTATTTT. Its translation: CASSVNSDTQYF. Filled out from reference TRBV9 and TRBJ2-3, the complete variable domain reads DSGVTQTPKHLITATGQRVTLRCSPRSGDLSVYWYQQSLDQGLQFLIQYYNGEERAKGNILERFSAQQFPDLHSELNLSSLELGDSALYFCASSVNSDTQYFGPGTRLTVL.

This clonotype appeared a few times. The rearrangement joins TRBV20-1 to TRBJ1-6, with D perhaps TRBD1 (5 bases). The CDR3 spans 13 residues. Trimming took 4 bases from V and 10 from J, leaving 14 bases between them. CDR1 DFQATT and CDR2 SNEGSKA come from the germline V gene (reference sequence). The CDR3 spells CSATGTLWSPLHF. CDR3 DNA sequence: TGCAGTGCTACAGGGACCCTGTGGTCACCCCTCCACTTT.

This clonotype was seen ten or more times. V usage is TRBV7-8 and J usage is TRBJ1-2; 9 positions agree with TRBD1. Trimming cost V 1 base and J 7 bases; bases outside gene matches: 4. The CDR3 runs 14 residues. Germline V gene sequence: CDR1 SGHVS, CDR2 FQNEAQ. CDR3 region: CASSLDRGRSGYTF. The CDR3 coding sequence is TGTGCCAGCAGCTTAGACAGGGGGCGGAGTGGCTACACCTTC.

The V call is TRBV12-3 or TRBV12-4, the J call TRBJ2-7; no firm D call. Trimming left V 6 bases short and J 6 bases short, with 15 bases between. The CDR3 runs 13 residues. The CDR3 nucleotides are TGTGCCAGCAGGCAAAGAGAGGTGGGCGAGCAGTACTTC. It encodes CASRQREVGEQYF.

This clonotype was recorded at least ten times. J is TRBJ2-7 and V is TRBV5-1; TRBD2 might be the D (7 bases). The V end lost 4 bases, the J end lost 4 bases, and 15 bases lay between the germline ends. The CDR3 consists of 14 residues. Germline V gene lookup returns CDR1 SGHRS and CDR2 YFSETQ. This CDR3 is CASSVAGAGYEQYF. The CDR3 nucleotides are TGCGCCAGCAGCGTGGCGGGGGCCGGGTACGAGCAGTACTTC.

This clonotype has just a few counts. This sequence joins TRBV6-5 and TRBJ2-3, with D perhaps TRBD2 (6 bases). Germline loops: CDR1 MNHEY, CDR2 SVGAGI. The CDR3 totals 16 residues. Deletions cut 5 bases from V and 0 bases from J, with 15 bases between. CDR3 region: CASSSPTGLSTDTQYF. The CDR3 coding sequence is TGTGCCAGCAGTAGCCCGACGGGACTCAGCACAGATACGCAGTATTTT.

The J gene is TRBJ1-1, the V gene TRBV2; a possible D gene is TRBD1 (5 bases). Germline assignment: CDR1 SNHLY and CDR2 FYNNEI. Trimming stripped 2 bases from V and 0 bases from J, with 16 bases between. The CDR3 extends over 17 amino acids. CDR3 nucleotides: TGTGCCAGCAGTGAAATTCGGAGGAAGGGGATGAACACTGAAGCTTTCTTT. Translating it yields CASSEIRRKGMNTEAFF.

In regard to this clonotype: This may be a read error, as it is one base from a much larger clone. V gene TRBV4-2 combines with J gene TRBJ1-2, with D perhaps matching TRBD1 (6 bases). The germline V gene encodes CDR1 LGHNA and CDR2 YNFKEQ. The CDR3 extends over 14 amino acids. Trimming removed 5 bases at V and 7 bases at J, with 17 bases between. CDR3: CASSTSTGLSGYTF. DNA of the CDR3: TGTGCCAGCAGCACCTCTACAGGGCTGTCTGGCTACACCTTC.

This clonotype was recorded a few times. The chain combines TRBV4-3 with TRBJ2-1, with TRBD1 matching over 9 bases. CDR1 and CDR2 from the germline V gene are LGHNA and YSLEER. V shed 1 base, J shed 6 bases, and the junction held 7 bases outside the gene matches. This CDR3 is built from 16 residues. The CDR3 nucleotides read TGCGCCAGCAGCCAAGCGATCGGGACAGGGACCAATGAGCAGTTCTTC. Protein product: CASSQAIGTGTNEQFF.

This clonotype was observed at least ten times. V is TRBV20-1 and J is TRBJ2-5; the D is unclear. Trimming took off 6 bases at V and 0 bases at J, with 5 bases between the two ends. The CDR3 totals 11 residues. Germline assignment: CDR1 DFQATT and CDR2 SNEGSKA (reference sequence). CDR3 loop: CSAHHQETQYF. Here the CDR3 DNA reads TGCAGTGCCCACCACCAAGAGACCCAGTACTTC.

This chain joins TRBV20-1 and TRBJ2-3; unclear D gene. V gave up 6 bases and J gave up 2 bases, with 6 bases separating them. Germline lookup yields CDR1 DFQATT and CDR2 SNEGSKA (reference sequence). CDR3 length equals 11 residues. This chain's CDR3 is CSALYTDTQYF. CDR3 coding DNA: TGCAGTGCCCTTTACACAGATACGCAGTATTTT.

For this clonotype: The junction differs from germline at one of its ends, possibly a read error. This chain uses TRBV29-1 with TRBJ2-3; 9 nucleotides match TRBD1. Germline-derived CDR1 and CDR2 are SQVTM and ANQGSEA. CDR3 length: 14 residues. The CDR3 DNA reads TGCAGCCTTGAGGGACAGGGAAACACAGATACGCAGTATTTT. This gives the protein CSLEGQGNTDTQYF.

This clonotype was seen more than once but under ten times. This chain uses TRBV28 with TRBJ1-1, with D uncertain. Trimming removed 8 bases at V and 7 bases at J, with 17 bases between. The CDR3 is 13 residues long. Per germline, CDR1 MDHEN and CDR2 SYDVKM. The CDR3 DNA reads TGTGCCAGCGTGGTCGGCGTCACCTTTGAAGCTTTCTTT. It specifies CASVVGVTFEAFF.

This clonotype was counted many times. The chain recombines TRBV4-2 with TRBJ2-6; the match to TRBD2 covers 7 bases. Germline CDR1 and CDR2: LGHNA and YNFKEQ. The CDR3 totals 14 residues. V trimming: 8 bases; J trimming: 0 bases; junction bases outside the gene matches: 1. The CDR3 sequence: CASRGDSGANVLTF. The CDR3 nucleotides read TGTGCCAGCCGGGGGGACTCTGGGGCCAACGTCCTGACTTTC.

This clonotype was observed many times. V usage is TRBV4-1 and J usage is TRBJ2-1, with 10 bases matching TRBD2. The germline CDR1 and CDR2 sequences are MGHRA and YSYEKL. The ends lost 0 bases at V and 12 bases at J; junction bases unmatched: 11. CDR3 length equals 16 residues. CDR3: CASSQDRLAGEKGQFF. The CDR3 DNA is TGCGCCAGCAGCCAAGACAGGCTAGCGGGGGAAAAGGGGCAGTTCTTC.

V usage is TRBV29-1 and J usage is TRBJ2-4, with TRBD1 as a possible D gene (5 bases). The CDR3 totals 14 residues. V dropped 5 bases and J dropped 2 bases, with 13 bases sitting between them. CDR1 and CDR2 from the germline V gene are SQVTM and ANQGSEA. The CDR3 region is CSVLDTAPKNIQYF. The CDR3 nucleotides are TGCAGCGTTCTGGACACAGCCCCCAAAAACATTCAGTACTTC.

There are many counts of this clonotype. The chain has TRBV6-2 or TRBV6-3 and TRBJ2-2; D unresolved. Germline loops: CDR1 MNHEY, CDR2 SVGEGT. V lost 2 bases and J lost 5, with 9 bases in between. This CDR3 spans 14 amino acids. The CDR3 DNA reads as TGTGCCAGCAGTTACGGGCAGGTGACCGGGGAGCTGTTTTTT. It encodes CASSYGQVTGELFF.

This clonotype occurred many times. The chain joins TRBV4-2 to TRBJ2-1, with D possibly TRBD2 on 7 matching bases. Germline V gene sequence: CDR1 LGHNA, CDR2 YNFKEQ. The CDR3 loop spans 16 amino acids. V was clipped by 0 bases and J by 10 bases, with 19 bases between them. Here the CDR3 DNA reads TGTGCCAGCAGCCAAGATTCGGTGGGGGGGCCTCGGGAGCAGTTCTTC. This sequence encodes CASSQDSVGGPREQFF.

This clonotype occurred many times. The rearrangement joins TRBV20-1 to TRBJ1-4, with D tentatively TRBD1 (5 bases). The CDR3 is 13 residues long. Trimming removed 3 bases at V and 5 bases at J, with 10 bases between. CDR1 is DFQATT and CDR2 is SNEGSKA in the germline V gene (reference sequence). This CDR3 is CSARTDWNEKLFF. The CDR3 DNA reads TGCAGTGCTAGGACAGATTGGAATGAAAAACTGTTTTTT.